Below are 18 T cell receptor beta chains sequenced from a single sample in a study of T-cell memory formation after mild COVID-19. TCRdb processed the 5' RACE reads anew with MiXCR; each CDR3 protein has one entry. The data contain under 250,000 distinct CDR3 sequences, 8% to 10% of them singletons. The sample was PBMCs or a T cell subset sorted from them (not recorded which). The receptors originated from a man in his late teens or twenties who had mild COVID-19 (a few samples of this study predate the infection). Cell type and time point are not known.

The chain recombines TRBV6-2 or TRBV6-3 with TRBJ2-7; TRBD1 is a possible D gene (5 bases). The CDR3 sequence is 12 residues long. Trimming stripped 5 bases from V and 4 bases from J, with 9 bases between. Germline lookup yields CDR1 MNHEY and CDR2 SVGEGT. CDR3 in amino acids: CASSRQPYEQYV. The CDR3 nucleotides are TGTGCCAGCAGTCGACAGCCATACGAGCAGTACGTC.

The J gene is TRBJ1-5, the V gene TRBV4-3; D gene unclear. The V end lost 0 bases, the J end lost 8 bases, and 11 bases lay between the germline ends. Looked up from germline, CDR1 is LGHNA and CDR2 is YSLEER. The length of the CDR3 is 14 residues. The CDR3 here is CASSQDQEGKPQHF. The CDR3 DNA reads as TGCGCCAGCAGCCAAGATCAGGAGGGAAAGCCCCAGCATTTT.

In this sample, this clonotype turned up many times. This CDR3 reads CASSEARQGRGEAFF. The CDR3 bases are TGTGCCAGCAGTGAAGCTCGACAGGGGAGAGGTGAAGCTTTCTTT. This chain uses TRBV2 with TRBJ1-1, with 8 bases fitting TRBD1. CDR1 and CDR2 (germline): SNHLY, FYNNEI. The trim removed 0 bases at V and 7 bases at J, leaving 7 bases unmatched. This CDR3 is built from 15 residues.

V and J are TRBV7-2 and TRBJ2-3; 7 bases line up with TRBD1. This CDR3 has 15 amino acids. The ends lost 8 bases at V and 3 bases at J; junction bases unmatched: 11. CDR1 is SGHTA, CDR2 FQGNSA, per germline. CDR3 sequence (DNA): TGTGCCAGCCGGGGAGAGGGGGCGAGGACAGATACGCAGTATTTT. It codes for CASRGEGARTDTQYF. Full variable domain (outside the CDR3, taken from reference TRBV7-2 and TRBJ2-3): GAGVSQSPSNKVTEKGKDVELRCDPISGHTALYWYRQSLGQGLEFLIYFQGNSAPDKSGLPSDRFSAERTGGSVSTLTIQRTQQEDSAVYLCASRGEGARTDTQYFGPGTRLTVL.

The J gene is TRBJ2-3, the V gene TRBV24-1; perhaps TRBD2 as D (5 bases). CDR1 KGHDR and CDR2 SFDVKD come from the germline V gene. V lost 3 bases and J lost 5, with 14 bases in between. The CDR3 is 15 amino acids. CDR3 DNA: TGTGCCACCAGTGATCCGGCGGGCGTAGGAGATACGCAGTATTTT. Residues: CATSDPAGVGDTQYF.

This chain links TRBV20-1 with TRBJ1-5; D not resolved. This CDR3 has 16 residues. The V and J ends lost 3 bases and 1 base respectively, with 16 bases between them. CDR1 is DFQATT and CDR2 is SNEGSKA in the germline V gene (reference sequence). In DNA form, the CDR3 reads TGCAGTGCTAGTGGGCAGAAGTACACGAGCAATCAGCCCCAGCATTTT. This sequence encodes CSASGQKYTSNQPQHF.

This clonotype came up a few times. The J gene is TRBJ1-1, the V gene TRBV7-2, with D unresolved. The CDR3 runs to 12 residues. Trimming shortened V by 3 bases and J by 5 bases, and 7 bases separated the two germline ends. CDR1 and CDR2 from the germline V gene are SGHTA and FQGNSA. The CDR3 protein is CASSFVWTEAFF. The CDR3 DNA follows: TGTGCCAGCAGCTTTGTATGGACTGAAGCTTTCTTT.

The genes are TRBV4-3 and TRBJ2-7; perhaps TRBD2 as D (6 bases). Trimming took 0 bases from V and 5 from J, leaving 8 bases between them. In germline, CDR1 is LGHNA, CDR2 YSLEER. The CDR3 spans 13 residues. CDR3 nucleotides: TGCGCCAGCAGCCAAGATCGCGGGAACGAGCAGTACTTC. Amino acid sequence: CASSQDRGNEQYF.

The CDR3 nucleotides read TGTGCCAGCAGCTCACGACTAGCGGGGGGGGATACGCAGTATTTT. This translates into CASSSRLAGGDTQYF. This chain connects TRBV7-2 to TRBJ2-3; 14 bases map to TRBD2. The germline V gene encodes CDR1 SGHTA and CDR2 FQGNSA. The CDR3 runs 15 residues. V was pared by 4 bases and J by 6 bases, with 3 bases of the junction left unmatched.

The chain employs TRBV27 and TRBJ2-2, with D possibly being TRBD1 (6 bases). Germline V CDR1 and CDR2: MNHEY, SMNVEV (reference sequence). Trimming stripped 4 bases from V and 4 bases from J, with 13 bases between. The CDR3 covers 15 residues. In DNA form, the CDR3 reads TGTGCCAGCAGTTACACAGGGTTGTTCACCGGGGAGCTGTTTTTT. It codes for CASSYTGLFTGELFF.

This clonotype occurred a few times. The chain carries TRBV23-1 and TRBJ2-1; D gene ambiguous. TRBV23-1 is noted as an ORF with a role that remains uncertain. Trimming took off 6 bases at V and 0 bases at J, with 12 bases between the two ends. This CDR3 has 15 residues. The CDR3 DNA reads TGCGCCAGCAGGCCCACTTGGAGCTCCTACAATGAGCAGTTCTTC. The encoded protein is CASRPTWSSYNEQFF.

This clonotype was observed a handful of times. V and J are TRBV29-1 and TRBJ1-1, with TRBD1 as a possible D gene (6 bases). The CDR3 is made up of 13 amino acids. V shed 4 bases and J shed 0 bases, with 9 bases lying between them. Germline CDR1 reads SQVTM; CDR2 reads ANQGSEA. Written as DNA, the CDR3 is TGCAGCGTTGGCCGGACAGTGAACACTGAAGCTTTCTTT. It encodes CSVGRTVNTEAFF.

The rearrangement joins TRBV7-2 to TRBJ2-7, with D unclear. CDR1 SGHTA and CDR2 FQGNSA come from the germline V gene. V was pared by 5 bases and J by 6 bases, with 11 bases between. This CDR3 has 12 amino acids. The CDR3 DNA reads TGTGCCAGCAGCCGCGACACGTCCGAGCAGTACTTC. It is translated as CASSRDTSEQYF.

CDR3 nucleotides: TGCAGTGCTCCACGTACAAGTCGGGCGTTCATCTCCGGGGAGCTGTTTTTT. Translation gives CSAPRTSRAFISGELFF. This sequence joins TRBV20-1 and TRBJ2-2; D ambiguous. The CDR3 extends over 17 amino acids. In germline, CDR1 is DFQATT, CDR2 SNEGSKA (reference sequence). With 5 bases removed from V and 6 bases from J, the gap between germline ends came to 25 bases.

This clonotype was observed a handful of times. This chain links TRBV7-2 with TRBJ2-7, with 10 bases lining up with TRBD2. Germline V gives CDR1 SGHTA, CDR2 FQGNSA. The CDR3 consists of 17 residues. Trimming took 2 bases from V and 1 from J; bases not matched to a gene: 8. The CDR3 here is CASSLRASGGSSYEQYF. The CDR3 region has the DNA TGTGCCAGCAGCTTAAGGGCTAGCGGGGGATCTTCCTACGAGCAGTACTTC. Full variable domain (missing parts from reference TRBV7-2 and TRBJ2-7): GAGVSQSPSNKVTEKGKDVELRCDPISGHTALYWYRQSLGQGLEFLIYFQGNSAPDKSGLPSDRFSAERTGGSVSTLTIQRTQQEDSAVYLCASSLRASGGSSYEQYFGPGTRLTVT.

This chain uses TRBV20-1 with TRBJ1-5; D remains ambiguous. Germline assignment: CDR1 DFQATT and CDR2 SNEGSKA (reference sequence). This CDR3 has 13 amino acids. V lost 6 bases and J 0 bases, leaving 9 bases between the germline ends. Written as DNA, the CDR3 is TGCAGTGCCAAACCCGGTAGCAATCAGCCCCAGCATTTT. The encoded protein is CSAKPGSNQPQHF.

This chain joins TRBV9 and TRBJ2-5, with TRBD2 as a possible D gene (5 bases). CDR3 length: 15 amino acids. The V end was cut by 0 bases, the J end by 4 bases, with 13 bases between. Germline V gene lookup returns CDR1 SGDLS and CDR2 YYNGEE. CDR3 bases: TGTGCCAGCAGCGTAGGGAATAGCGAGGGAGAGACCCAGTACTTC. Protein: CASSVGNSEGETQYF.

J is TRBJ1-2 and V is TRBV2; D gene unclear. The ends were cut back, 4 bases at V and 4 bases at J, with 7 bases in the middle. The germline CDR1 and CDR2 sequences are SNHLY and FYNNEI. This CDR3 has 12 residues. The CDR3: CASSGTGYGYTF. CDR3 in DNA: TGTGCCAGCAGTGGGACGGGCTATGGCTACACCTTC.